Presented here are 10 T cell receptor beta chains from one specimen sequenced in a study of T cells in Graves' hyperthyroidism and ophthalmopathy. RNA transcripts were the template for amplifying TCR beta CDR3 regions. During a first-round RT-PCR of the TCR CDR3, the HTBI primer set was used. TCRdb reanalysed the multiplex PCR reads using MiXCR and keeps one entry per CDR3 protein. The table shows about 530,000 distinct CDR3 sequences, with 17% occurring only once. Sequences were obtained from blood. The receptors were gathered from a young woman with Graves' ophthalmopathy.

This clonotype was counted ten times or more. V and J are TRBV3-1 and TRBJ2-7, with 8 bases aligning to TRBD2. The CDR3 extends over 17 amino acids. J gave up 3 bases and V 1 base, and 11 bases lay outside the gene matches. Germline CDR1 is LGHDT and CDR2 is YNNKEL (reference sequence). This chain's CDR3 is CASSQVLNSGVDYEQYF. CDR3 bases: TGTGCCAGCAGCCAAGTCCTCAATAGCGGGGTGGACTACGAGCAGTACTTC.

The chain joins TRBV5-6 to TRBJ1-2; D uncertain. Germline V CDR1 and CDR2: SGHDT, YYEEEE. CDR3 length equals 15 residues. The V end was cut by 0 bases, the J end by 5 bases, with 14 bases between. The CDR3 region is CASSLAATPGYGYTF. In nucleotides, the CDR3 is TGTGCCAGCAGCTTGGCCGCCACACCGGGATATGGCTACACCTTC.

The CDR3 nucleotides are TGCAGTGCCCAACCACCGCCGATAGGCGATAACACCGGGGAGCTGTTTTTT. Its translation is CSAQPPPIGDNTGELFF. This chain uses TRBV20-1 with TRBJ2-2, with D uncertain. The CDR3 is made up of 17 amino acids. Trimming removed 6 bases from V and 2 bases from J, with 22 bases in between. Germline CDR1 is DFQATT and CDR2 is SNEGSKA (reference sequence).

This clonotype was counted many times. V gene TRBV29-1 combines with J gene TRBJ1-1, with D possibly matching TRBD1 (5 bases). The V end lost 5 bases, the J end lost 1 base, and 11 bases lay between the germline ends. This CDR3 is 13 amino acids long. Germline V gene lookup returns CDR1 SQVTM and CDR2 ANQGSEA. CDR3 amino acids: CSVRGGENTEAFF. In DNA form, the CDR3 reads TGCAGCGTTCGGGGGGGAGAGAACACTGAAGCTTTCTTT.

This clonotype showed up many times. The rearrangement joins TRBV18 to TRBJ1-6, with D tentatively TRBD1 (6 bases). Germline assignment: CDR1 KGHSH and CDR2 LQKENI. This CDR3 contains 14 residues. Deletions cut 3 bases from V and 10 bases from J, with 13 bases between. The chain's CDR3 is CASSPPGQRSPLHF. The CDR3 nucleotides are TGTGCCAGCTCACCCCCCGGACAGAGATCACCCCTCCACTTT. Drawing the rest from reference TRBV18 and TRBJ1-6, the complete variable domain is NAGVMQNPRHLVRRRGQEARLRCSPMKGHSHVYWYRQLPEEGLKFMVYLQKENIIDESGMPKERFSAEFPKEGPSILRIQQVVRGDSAAYFCASSPPGQRSPLHFGNGTRLTVT.

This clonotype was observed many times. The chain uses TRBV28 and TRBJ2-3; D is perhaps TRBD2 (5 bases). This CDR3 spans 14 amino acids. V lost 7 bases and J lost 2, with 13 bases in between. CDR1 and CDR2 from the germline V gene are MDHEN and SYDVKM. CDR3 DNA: TGTGCCAGCATGGCCGGGATATTCACAGATACGCAGTATTTT. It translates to CASMAGIFTDTQYF. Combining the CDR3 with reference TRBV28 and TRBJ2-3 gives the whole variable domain DVKVTQSSRYLVKRTGEKVFLECVQDMDHENMFWYRQDPGLGLRLIYFSYDVKMKEKGDIPEGYSVSREKKERFSLILESASTNQTSMYLCASMAGIFTDTQYFGPGTRLTVL.

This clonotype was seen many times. The CDR3 nucleotides read TGTGCCAGCAGGGCCTCCTCTACCGGGGAGCTGTTTTTT. This translates into CASRASSTGELFF. V is TRBV2 and J is TRBJ2-2; D not resolved. The CDR3 extends over 13 amino acids. CDR1 is SNHLY and CDR2 is FYNNEI in the germline V gene. Trimming cost V 6 bases and J 5 bases, with 10 bases left between them.

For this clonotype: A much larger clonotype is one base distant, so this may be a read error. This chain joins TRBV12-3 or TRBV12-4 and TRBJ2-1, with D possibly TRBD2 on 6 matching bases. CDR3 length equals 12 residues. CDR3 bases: TGTGCCGGCAGGGCCTGGGGGGTTGAGCAGTTCTTC. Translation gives CAGRAWGVEQFF.

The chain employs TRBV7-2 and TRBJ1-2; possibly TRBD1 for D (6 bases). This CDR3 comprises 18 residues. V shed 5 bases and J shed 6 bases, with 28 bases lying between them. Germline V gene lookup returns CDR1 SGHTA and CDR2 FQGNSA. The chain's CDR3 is CASSQEEGKITGLDGYTF. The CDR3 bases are TGTGCCAGCAGCCAAGAAGAGGGCAAGATTACAGGGTTGGATGGCTACACCTTC.

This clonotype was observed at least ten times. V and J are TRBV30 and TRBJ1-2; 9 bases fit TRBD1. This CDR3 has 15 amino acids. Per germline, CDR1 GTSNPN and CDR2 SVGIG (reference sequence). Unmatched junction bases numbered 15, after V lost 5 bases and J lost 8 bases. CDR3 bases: TGTGCCTGGCGTGAGGGGACGGACAGGGGAAGAGGCTACACCTTC. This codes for CAWREGTDRGRGYTF.